This record concerns one T cell receptor beta chain sequence. Its antigen is unknown. The germline V gene gives CDR1 as MNHNS and CDR2 as SASEGT. Cut back by 0 bases and 7 bases, the V and J ends lie 9 bases apart. Its CDR3 holds 14 amino acids, cysteine through phenylalanine. Kept here is only the CDR3 DNA, which spans 42 bases and is read in frame from base 1. The sample originates from a study of cytomegalovirus exposure and HLA in healthy donors listed by TCRdb under 2017. Background for the entire study: According to an earlier analysis of several hundred of the donors, about 179 million T cells yielded roughly 110 million unique TCR beta sequences and roughly 280 Gb of sequence data. Typing coverage varied by locus: roughly 629-640 donors for A, B, C, DRB1 and DQB1; 500 to 550 for DQA1; about 590 for DPA1; some 470 for DPB1. Rather than drawing on any new phenotypic data, the later analysis identified candidate immune exposures from TCR beta sequences and the way those sequences occurred across donors. Across approximately 400 genotyped donors of the cohort, an average of about 250,000 unique TCR beta nucleotide sequences per donor were sequenced, and roughly 20% of those sequences were non-productive. Among the roughly 400 genotyped donors, around 81% belonged to the genetic ancestry cluster associated with self-reported Caucasian donors. A later analysis re-analyzed previously published TCR beta repertoires from approximately 700 donors and added high-resolution HLA genotyping to study TCR occurrence patterns. Alongside the repertoire data, information on donor age, sex, ethnicity and CMV serostatus was compiled. The aim of the study was to test whether cataloging public T cell receptors could identify signatures of past pathogen exposure. Both class I and class II loci were covered by HLA typing, at four-digit resolution. Approximately 330 gigabases of sequencing data and around 80 million unique TCR sequences made up an early release that covered 640 HLA-typed donors. A separate validation cohort of some 130 different subjects was used in addition to the roughly 720-subject first cohort. High-throughput TCR immunosequencing, statistical association of individual TCRs with disease status, and machine learning were combined to predict cytomegalovirus infection status. To decide whether each TCR beta V gene segment behaved as functional or pseudogenic, an earlier analysis of fewer than 750 of the donors relied on high-throughput TCR beta sequencing. In a later genetic analysis, genome-wide SNP genotypes for about 65% of the roughly 670 donors were used, and that subset was treated as a discovery cohort. The study used immunosequencing to profile the T cell repertoires of about 670 subjects and linked those repertoires to cytomegalovirus serostatus. Every discovery cohort repertoire had been produced on one sequencing platform. Because of strong linkage in the cohort, a few DR-DQ haplotypes were treated as single units for association and clustering.

Overall results and qualifications from the work: Broadly in line with IMGT annotations, most TCR beta V segments showed up in productive rearrangements about 87% or about 30% of the time in an earlier analysis of a few hundred of the donors. The sequencing pipeline was judged likely to have produced a cluster of highly shared sequence variants as a technical artifact. A later analysis found that TCR association rates varied across HLA loci, with DRB1 alleles showing the most associated TCRs and HLA-C alleles the fewest. The classifier was reported to diagnose cytomegalovirus status with high specificity and sensitivity in both the original cohort and the validation cohort. For the cohort, immune exposure information was limited to CMV serostatus. Across donors, most TCR sequences were observed very rarely, whereas some public TCRs were present in many individuals. Only TCR beta chains were sequenced in this cohort, and the absence of alpha or paired-chain data limited detectable features. When HLA alleles, especially DR and DQ, strongly co-occurred, TCR associations were difficult to assign to individual alleles. Because HLA typing was missing for some donors at each locus, association tests included only the typed subset. In a later analysis, several top co-occurrence clusters were reported to appear linked to parvovirus B19, influenza, CMV and Epstein-Barr virus. In vitro tests confirmed that a few of the cytomegalovirus-associated TCR beta chains recognize cytomegalovirus antigens. In a later genetic analysis, a missense DCLRE1C variant was associated with V-gene and J-gene trimming of TCR beta chains, and the association was replicated in an independent cohort. Correlated functional status among segregating V segments might be attributable to linkage disequilibrium, but an unknown experimental factor could not be ruled out. According to the authors, the approach could potentially be generalized to other disease states and immunological phenotypes. Most CMV-associated TCR beta chains appeared to be HLA-restricted in a later analysis, and the HLA associations seemed to be driven largely by CMV exposure. Because the 87-base-pair reads could not distinguish some IMGT-functional V segments, including TRBV6-2 and TRBV6-3, those segments were excluded. The study gave a list of over 150 TCR beta chains associated with cytomegalovirus. In a later analysis, over 15,000 TCR beta sequences were associated with specific HLA alleles at a false discovery rate of 0.05. A further reported finding was that TCR beta sequences accurately predicted the HLA-A and HLA-B alleles for most subjects in the first cohort. Because counts were too low, about 18 rarely observed V segments, including chromosome 9 orphons, were excluded from the earlier analysis of some 590 of the donors. Roughly uniform sequencing depth across donors was assumed in presence/absence analyses, although this assumption may not hold. Compared with the approximately 670-donor mean, donors in an Asian-associated ancestry cluster had fewer N-insertions in productive TCRs, according to a later genetic analysis. In a later analysis, HLA-associated TCR beta chains were found to be more clonally expanded and to have lower generation probabilities than equally common non-associated chains.

Libraries were made using the immunoSEQ multiplex PCR assay. For the multiplex PCR, a mixture combining 60 forward primers for TCR Vbeta segments and 13 reverse primers for TCR Jbeta segments was used. The CDR3 region of rearranged TCR beta genes was amplified from genomic DNA with a multiplex PCR assay. The Illumina HiSeq System was used to sequence the amplified TCR beta libraries as 87-base-pair reads. The source study handled its data this way. Across the roughly 670 repertoires, a later analysis counted tens of millions of unique TCR beta chains, 8.5 million to 12 million of which were shared by at least two donors. To remove PCR and sequencing errors, raw reads were error-corrected and collapsed into unique sequences using a nearest-neighbor algorithm that merged closely related sequences. V, D and J gene segments were assigned by aligning CDR3 sequences to IMGT reference sequences. Each retained sequence needed at least a six-nucleotide match to both a V gene segment and a J gene segment. A rearrangement counted as productive if the CDR3 had no stop codons and remained in frame with V and J, and every other rearrangement counted as non-productive. Following IMGT convention, CDR3 was defined as the stretch from the second conserved V-encoded cysteine up to the conserved J-encoded phenylalanine. The earlier analysis of about 620 of the donors excluded sequences that lacked an unambiguous match to a single V gene segment. In an earlier analysis of several hundred of the donors, V segments were called functional above 56.7% productive rearrangements and were called segregating when the between-donor standard deviation exceeded 5%. A statistical classification framework was built to diagnose cytomegalovirus status from the catalog of TCR beta chain sequences. V and J gene assignment, in a later analysis, came from comparing TCR nucleotide sequences with IMGT/GENE-DB human TR gene sequences. Using the TCRdist pipeline, a later analysis assigned CDR3 sequences along with most-parsimonious VDJ recombination scenarios. A later analysis defined each TCR beta chain by its CDR3 amino acid sequence plus V-gene family, and excluded reads lacking a unique V-gene family. As a way to deal with suspected cross-contamination and a sequencing artifact, a later analysis dropped 640 or so nucleotide sequences that were highly shared and had low generation probability. For each public chain, a later analysis derived a clonal expansion index from normalized ranks of inferred template counts within each repertoire. In a later analysis, generation probabilities were computed using a VDJ recombination model fitted to out-of-frame rearrangements, and the results were checked against IGoR. A later analysis scored TCR-TCR, TCR-HLA and TCR-CMV co-occurrence with hypergeometric tests, applying a repertoire-size bias correction to TCR pairs. False discovery rates were estimated in a later analysis by permuting HLA or CMV assignments 20 times. In a later analysis, co-occurring TCRs were grouped with DBSCAN, and TCRdist sequence similarity was added when clustering was performed within HLA-allele-positive subsets. Repertoires with fewer than 30,000 or more than 120,000 public chains were left out of co-occurrence clustering, as were about five repertoires with anomalous nucleotide sharing. In TCRdb, the immuneACCESS table is reduced to in-frame sequences with V and J assigned. These tables do not hold every clone; where another copy was compared, an unresolved V gene accounts for under half, and the others remain unexplained. V, J and clone size reflect that table, while D and trimming were determined from the DNA. This sample's table carries about 140,000 clones. Jointly, the top ten make up about 2.2% of the sample.

The cohort consisted of 600 or so healthy bone marrow donors. At the time of sampling, every cohort member was nominally healthy, though immune exposures that went unrecorded were likely present. The donor was CMV seronegative and belonged to the group of around 350 seronegative cohort members. A peripheral blood sample was provided by each donor, and peripheral blood mononuclear cells were used for TCR beta sequencing. Genomic DNA was extracted from the blood cell samples with the Qiagen DNeasy Blood Extraction Kit. Sequencing input: PBMCs. The origin of this receptor is a woman younger than 35 in good health and CMV-seronegative. Rearrangement joined TRBV6-1 to TRBJ1-4; the D gene identity is not certain. The sequenced DNA is TGTGCCAGCAGTGAAGCGTTGGTTAGTGAAAAACTGTTTTTT. This translates into CASSEALVSEKLFF.